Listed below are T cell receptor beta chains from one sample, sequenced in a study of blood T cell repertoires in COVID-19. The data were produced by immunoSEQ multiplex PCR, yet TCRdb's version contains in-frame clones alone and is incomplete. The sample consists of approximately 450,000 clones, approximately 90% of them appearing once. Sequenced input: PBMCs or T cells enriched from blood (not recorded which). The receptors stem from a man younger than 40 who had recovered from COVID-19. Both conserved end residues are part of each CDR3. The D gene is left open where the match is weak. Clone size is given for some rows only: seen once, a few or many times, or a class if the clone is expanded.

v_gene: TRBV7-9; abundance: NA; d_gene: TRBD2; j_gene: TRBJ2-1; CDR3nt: TGTGCCAGCAGTTTACCCCAAGCGGGAGCTTCCTACAATGAGCAGTTCTTC; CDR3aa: CASSLPQAGASYNEQFF
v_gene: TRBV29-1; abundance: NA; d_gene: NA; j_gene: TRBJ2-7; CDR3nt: TGCAGCGTTGTGCGAAGCCGCCACGAGCAGTACTTC; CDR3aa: CSVVRSRHEQYF
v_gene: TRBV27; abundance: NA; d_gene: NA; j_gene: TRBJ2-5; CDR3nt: TGTGCCAGCGGAGGGCAGGGTAGATCCGAGACCCAGTACTTC; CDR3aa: CASGGQGRSETQYF
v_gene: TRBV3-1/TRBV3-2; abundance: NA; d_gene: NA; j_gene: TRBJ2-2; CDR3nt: TGTGCCAGCAGCCAAGTACGGACCGGGGAGCTGTTTTTT; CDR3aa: CASSQVRTGELFF
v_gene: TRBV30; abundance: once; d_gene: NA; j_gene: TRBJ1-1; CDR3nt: TGTGCCTGGAGGGGGAGGGATCCTGAAGCTTTCTTT; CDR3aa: CAWRGRDPEAFF
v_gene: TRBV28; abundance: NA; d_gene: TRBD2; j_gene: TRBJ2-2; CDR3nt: TGTGCCAGCAGCCAGCCGGGGGGTCCCGGGGAGCTGTTTTTT; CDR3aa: CASSQPGGPGELFF
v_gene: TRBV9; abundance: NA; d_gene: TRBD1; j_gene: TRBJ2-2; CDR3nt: TGTGCCAGCAGCGCAATCGGGACAGGGGCTTTTTCCGGGGAGCTGTTTTTT; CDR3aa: CASSAIGTGAFSGELFF
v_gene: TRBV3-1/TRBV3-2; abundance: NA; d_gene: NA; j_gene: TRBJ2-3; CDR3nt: TGTGCCAGCAGCCAAAGCCTATCAACAGATACGCAGTATTTT; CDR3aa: CASSQSLSTDTQYF
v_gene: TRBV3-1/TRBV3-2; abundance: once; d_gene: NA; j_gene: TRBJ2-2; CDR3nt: TGTGCCAGCAGCCAACTAACTACGTCTGTCGGGGAGCTGTTTTTT; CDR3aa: CASSQLTTSVGELFF
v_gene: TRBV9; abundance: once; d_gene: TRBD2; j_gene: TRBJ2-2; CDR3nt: TGTGCCAGCAGCGTACTAGCGGGAGTTCCCGGGGAGCTGTTTTTT; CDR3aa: CASSVLAGVPGELFF
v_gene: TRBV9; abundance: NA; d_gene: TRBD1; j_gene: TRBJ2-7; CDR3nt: TGTGCCAGCAGCGTCGGACAGGGGGGCTACGAGCAGTACTTC; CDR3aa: CASSVGQGGYEQYF
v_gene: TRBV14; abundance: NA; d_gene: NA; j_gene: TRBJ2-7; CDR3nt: TGTGCCAGCAGCCAAGAGGGTAGGGGCACCGACGAGCAGTACTTC; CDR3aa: CASSQEGRGTDEQYF
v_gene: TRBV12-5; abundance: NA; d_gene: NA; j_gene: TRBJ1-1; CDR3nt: TGTGCTAGTGGTTTGACCCTTGGGCAGGGGAACACTGAAGCTTTCTTT; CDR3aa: CASGLTLGQGNTEAFF
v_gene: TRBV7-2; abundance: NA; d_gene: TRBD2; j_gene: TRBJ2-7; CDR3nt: TGTGCCAGCAGCTCAAACCCAGGGGGACTAGCGGGAGACGAGCAGTACTTC; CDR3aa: CASSSNPGGLAGDEQYF
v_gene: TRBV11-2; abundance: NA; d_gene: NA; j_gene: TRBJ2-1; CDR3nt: TGTGCCAGCAGCTTAGGTGATAGCGGTAATGAGCAGTTCTTC; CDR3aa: CASSLGDSGNEQFF
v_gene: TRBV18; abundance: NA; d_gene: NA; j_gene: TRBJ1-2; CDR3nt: TGTGCCAGCTCACCAAGCGGGACGCTTTATGGCTACACCTTC; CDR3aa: CASSPSGTLYGYTF
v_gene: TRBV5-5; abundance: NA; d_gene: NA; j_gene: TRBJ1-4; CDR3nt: TGTGCCAGCACCGAGTTAGGAGGCGGATTTAATGAAAAACTGTTTTTT; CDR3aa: CASTELGGGFNEKLFF
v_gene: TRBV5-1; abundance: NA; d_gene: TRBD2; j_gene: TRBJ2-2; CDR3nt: TGCGCCAGCAGCTGGACTAGTACACTCTCCATAAGCACCGGGGAGCTGTTTTTT; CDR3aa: CASSWTSTLSISTGELFF
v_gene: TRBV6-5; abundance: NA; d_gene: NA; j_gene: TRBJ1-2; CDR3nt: TGTGCCAGCAGTTCCCTGACAGATTTTGGCTACACCTTC; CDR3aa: CASSSLTDFGYTF
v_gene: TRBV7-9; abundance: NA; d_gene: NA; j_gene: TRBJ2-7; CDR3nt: TGTGCCAGCAGCTCCTACTACGAGCAGTACTTC; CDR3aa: CASSSYYEQYF
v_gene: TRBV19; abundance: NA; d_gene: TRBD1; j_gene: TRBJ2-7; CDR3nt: TGTGCCAGTAGCCCACAGGGGGGATACGAGCAGTACTTC; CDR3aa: CASSPQGGYEQYF
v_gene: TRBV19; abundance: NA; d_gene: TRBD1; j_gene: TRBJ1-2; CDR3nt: TGTGCCAGTACCCCGACAGGGAACGGTCGGCTTGGCTACACCTTC; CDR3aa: CASTPTGNGRLGYTF
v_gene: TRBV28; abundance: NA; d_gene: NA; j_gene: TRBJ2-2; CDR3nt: TGTGCCAGCAGTTACAGGGATGCGGGGGAGCTGTTTTTT; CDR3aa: CASSYRDAGELFF
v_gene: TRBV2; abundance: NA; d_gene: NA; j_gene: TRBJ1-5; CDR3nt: TGTGCCAGCAGTACTATGGGGCCAGATCAGCCCCAGCATTTT; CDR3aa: CASSTMGPDQPQHF
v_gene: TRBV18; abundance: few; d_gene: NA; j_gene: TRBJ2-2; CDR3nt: TGTGCCAGCTCACTCCGAGCCGGGGAGCTGTTTTTT; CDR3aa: CASSLRAGELFF
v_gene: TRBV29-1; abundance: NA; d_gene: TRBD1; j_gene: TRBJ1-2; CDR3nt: TGCAGCGTCGAACCGGGACAGGGGAATGGCTACACCTTC; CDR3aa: CSVEPGQGNGYTF
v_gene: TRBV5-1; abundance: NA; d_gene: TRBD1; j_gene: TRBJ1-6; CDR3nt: TGCGCCAGCAGCTTTTGGGGTCCGGGACAGGGAAGTTCTTCACCCCTCCACTTT; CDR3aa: CASSFWGPGQGSSSPLHF
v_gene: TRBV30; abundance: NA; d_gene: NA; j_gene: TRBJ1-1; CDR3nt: TGTGCCTGGAGTAGGTCGGGGGGTTACACTGAAGCTTTCTTT; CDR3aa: CAWSRSGGYTEAFF
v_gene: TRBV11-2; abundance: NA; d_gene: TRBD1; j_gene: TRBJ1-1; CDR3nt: TGTGCCAGCAGCTTCGGACAGGCAACTGAAGCTTTCTTT; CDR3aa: CASSFGQATEAFF
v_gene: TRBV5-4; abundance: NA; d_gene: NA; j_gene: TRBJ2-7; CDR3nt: TGTGCCAGCAGCTTGGGAAGGGGGTCGGATACCTACGAGCAGTACTTC; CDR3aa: CASSLGRGSDTYEQYF
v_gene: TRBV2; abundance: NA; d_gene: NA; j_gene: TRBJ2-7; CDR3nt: TGTGCCAGCAGTGTGGGCGGGACCTCCTACGAGCAGTACTTC; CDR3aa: CASSVGGTSYEQYF
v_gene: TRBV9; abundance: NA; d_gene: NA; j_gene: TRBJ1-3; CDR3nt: TGTGCCAGCAGCGTATCGCAGTCTGGAAACACCATATATTTT; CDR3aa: CASSVSQSGNTIYF
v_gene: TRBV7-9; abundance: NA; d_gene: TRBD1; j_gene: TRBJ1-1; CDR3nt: TGTGCCAGCAGCGTAGGACAGGTGGACACTGAAGCTTTCTTT; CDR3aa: CASSVGQVDTEAFF